This is a list of T cell receptor beta chains from one sample in a study of CD8 T cell repertoires and HIV-1 epitope variants. Assay: immunoSEQ multiplex PCR; the TCRdb copy retains only in-frame clones and omits some. The data contain around 6,400 clones, roughly two thirds of them seen just once; the ten biggest clones take up 42%. The antigens for these receptors are not known. The sample comprised cultured CD8+ T cells derived from PBMCs. The receptor source for this set is a male donor with HIV. Each CDR3 is given with its conserved first and last residue. D genes are given only for firm matches. Size tells how often a clone was seen (once, few, many) or the class of an expanded clone, and some rows leave it out.

>TRBV7-6|-|13|TRBJ1-6|once
TGTGCCAGCAGCTCGGGCCCGGGGGAGCCCCTCCACTTT
CASSSGPGEPLHF
>TRBV7-9|TRBD1|18|TRBJ2-2|-
TGTGCCAGCAGCCCCTCCCCCGGGACAGGGGGCATCACCGGGGAGCTGTTTTTT
CASSPSPGTGGITGELFF
>TRBV11-2|TRBD1|13|TRBJ1-1|few
TGTGCCAGCAGTCTTACAGGGGGCAGAGAAGCTTTCTTT
CASSLTGGREAFF
>TRBV19|TRBD2|19|TRBJ2-7|medium-sized
TGTGCCAGTAGTCCTCCTAGCGGGGGCCATCTCTTTAATTCCTACGAGCAGTACTTC
CASSPPSGGHLFNSYEQYF
>TRBV7-9|TRBD1|15|TRBJ2-7|-
TGTGCCAGCAGCTTAGTCCCGGACAGGGGCTACGAGCAGTACTTC
CASSLVPDRGYEQYF
>TRBV4-2|TRBD2|15|TRBJ2-5|medium-sized
TGTGCCAGCAGCCAAGGCGGAGCGGGGGAAGAGACCCAGTACTTC
CASSQGGAGEETQYF
>TRBV7-6|TRBD1|13|TRBJ1-1|-
TGTGCCAGCAGCTTATCACAGGGGGCTGAAGCTTTCTTT
CASSLSQGAEAFF
>TRBV6-5|-|11|TRBJ2-5|-
TGTGCCAGCAGTTATGGGGAGACCCAGTACTTC
CASSYGETQYF
>TRBV6-1|TRBD1|17|TRBJ1-6|-
TGTGCCAGCAGTGAAGTTCCACAGGGGCCCCGTAATTCACCCCTCCACTTT
CASSEVPQGPRNSPLHF
>TRBV10-3|TRBD1|13|TRBJ1-1|-
TGTGCCATCAGGGCAGGGGGCTTCACTGAAGCTTTCTTT
CAIRAGGFTEAFF
>TRBV29-1|-|15|TRBJ2-3|-
TGCAGCGTTGGTCTGGGGGTAGGGGTCACAGATACGCAGTATTTT
CSVGLGVGVTDTQYF
>TRBV28|TRBD2|18|TRBJ2-7|-
TGTGCCAGCAGTTTCGGCGTTAGCGGGGGGCTCAGCTCCTACGAGCAGTACTTC
CASSFGVSGGLSSYEQYF
>TRBV7-2|-|17|TRBJ2-7|-
TGTGCCAGCAGCTTAGCGGGGGCAGGTAGGAGCTCCTACGAGCAGTACTTC
CASSLAGAGRSSYEQYF
>TRBV5-6|TRBD1|14|TRBJ2-7|-
TGTGCCAGCAGCTTGGTACAGGGGGGCTACGAGCAGTACTTC
CASSLVQGGYEQYF
>TRBV10-3|-|15|TRBJ2-7|-
TGTGCCATCAGTGAGTCCACCTACACTACCTACGAGCAGTACTTC
CAISESTYTTYEQYF
>TRBV12-2|-|16|TRBJ2-7|-
TGTGCAAGTCGCTTAGCGTGTTTGACAGAAACCTACGAGCGGTACTTC
CASRLACLTETYERYF
>TRBV7-2|-|12|TRBJ2-7|-
TGTGCCAGCAGCTTAGTCCCTAGCGTGCAGTACTTC
CASSLVPSVQYF
>TRBV4-1|TRBD2|16|TRBJ2-7|few
TGCGCCAGCAGCCAATATCTGACTAGCGGGGCCCACGAGCAGTACTTC
CASSQYLTSGAHEQYF
>TRBV18|-|13|TRBJ1-5|-
TGTGCCAGCTCACCTATCGGGGGTCAGCCCCAGCATTTT
CASSPIGGQPQHF
>TRBV19|TRBD1|15|TRBJ1-1|-
TGTGCCAGTAGTACGAGGACAGGGCGTAACACTGAAGCTTTCTTT
CASSTRTGRNTEAFF
>TRBV5-8|-|12|TRBJ2-2|-
TGTGCCAGCAGCATATGGACCGGGGAGCTGTTTTTT
CASSIWTGELFF
>TRBV7-2|-|14|TRBJ2-1|few
TGTGCCAGCAGACCCTCGGTAGGCTACAATGAGCAGTTCTTC
CASRPSVGYNEQFF
>TRBV28|-|13|TRBJ1-1|-
TGTGCCAGCAGTTTAGGGGGAGGGACTGAAGCTTTCTTT
CASSLGGGTEAFF
>TRBV28|-|14|TRBJ2-7|-
TGTGCCAGCAGTATAGGGGGTATGGTCAACGAGCAGTACTTC
CASSIGGMVNEQYF
>TRBV18|-|15|TRBJ1-6|-
TGTGCCAGCTCACCGCCGGGGTTTAACGATTCACCCCTCCACTTT
CASSPPGFNDSPLHF
>TRBV19|-|15|TRBJ1-2|-
TGTGCCAGTCGGGGTCTAGCGGCCTCTAACTATGGCTACACCTTC
CASRGLAASNYGYTF
>TRBV18|TRBD2|21|TRBJ2-3|-
TGTGCCAGCTCACCTATCAACGAACTAGCGGGAGGGCCTATGGGCACAGATACGCAGTATTTT
CASSPINELAGGPMGTDTQYF
>TRBV5-8|TRBD1|15|TRBJ1-2|few
TGTGCCAGCAGCCTAGGGGACAGCGGGAGGGGTGGCTACACCTTC
CASSLGDSGRGGYTF
>TRBV5-6|-|15|TRBJ1-1|-
TGTGCCAGCAGCCCGGGGGGAGGGGACTCCACTGAAGCTTTCTTT
CASSPGGGDSTEAFF
>TRBV9|-|16|TRBJ2-1|-
TGTGCCAGCAGGGCCGGGCAGGGCGCTACCTACAATGAGCAGTTCTTC
CASRAGQGATYNEQFF
>TRBV4-3|-|16|TRBJ1-5|-
TGCGCCAGCAGCCAAGCCTGGGGGGGCAGCAATCAGCCCCAGCATTTT
CASSQAWGGSNQPQHF
>TRBV27|-|12|TRBJ2-7|few
TGTGCCACCCGGGACCCTTCCTACGAGCAGTACTTC
CATRDPSYEQYF
>TRBV14|-|16|TRBJ1-2|few
TGTGCCAGCAGCCACCTTTCGGCAGGGGACCTCTATGGCTACACCTTC
CASSHLSAGDLYGYTF
>TRBV6-5|TRBD1|14|TRBJ2-5|-
TGTGCCAGCAGTAATACAGGGGGGCGAGAGACCCAGTACTTC
CASSNTGGRETQYF
>TRBV19|TRBD1|14|TRBJ2-1|-
TGTGCCAGTACGTGGACAGGGGCCTACAATGAGCAGTTCTTC
CASTWTGAYNEQFF
>TRBV9|TRBD1|16|TRBJ2-7|-
TGTGCCAGCAGCCCAGGGGGCCTTACTCTCTCCTACGAGCAGTACTTC
CASSPGGLTLSYEQYF
>TRBV30|-|13|TRBJ2-7|-
TGTGCCTGGAGTGTAAGGGGAGCCTACGAGCAGTACTTC
CAWSVRGAYEQYF
>TRBV15|TRBD2|16|TRBJ2-7|few
TGTGCCACCAGCGGTCGACTAGCGGGAGCCGCCTACGAGCAGTACTTC
CATSGRLAGAAYEQYF
>TRBV6-5|TRBD2|16|TRBJ2-3|-
TGTGCCAGCAGTTTAGAGGGGACTATCTCTTGGGATACGCAGTATTTT
CASSLEGTISWDTQYF
>TRBV28|TRBD1|17|TRBJ1-3|once
TGTGCCAGCAGTGGGGGGGACAGAGCCCTCTCTGGAAACACCATATATTTT
CASSGGDRALSGNTIYF
>TRBV5-1|-|14|TRBJ1-2|large
TGCGCCAGCAGCTCGCAGGAGACTAACTATGGCTACACCTTC
CASSSQETNYGYTF
>TRBV27|-|14|TRBJ1-2|-
TGTGCCAGCAGTTTATTCGGCAGTGACTATGGCTACACCTTC
CASSLFGSDYGYTF
>TRBV9|TRBD1|16|TRBJ2-2|-
TGTGCCAGCAGCGCCACCGGGACAGTAAACACCGGGGAGCTGTTTTTT
CASSATGTVNTGELFF
>TRBV13|-|15|TRBJ2-5|once
TGTGCCAGCAGCTCCGCCGGGATAGATCAAGAGACCCAGTACTTC
CASSSAGIDQETQYF
>TRBV6-5|-|15|TRBJ1-1|-
TGTGCCAGCAGTTACTCGGGCAGGGCGGACACTGAAGCTTTCTTT
CASSYSGRADTEAFF
>TRBV7-6|-|13|TRBJ1-4|-
TGTGCCAGCAGCTTTATAGGGGGAGAAAAACTGTTTTTT
CASSFIGGEKLFF
>TRBV27|TRBD1|14|TRBJ1-1|few
TGTGCCAGCAGTACAAGGACAGGGGGCACTGAAGCTTTCTTT
CASSTRTGGTEAFF
>TRBV19|TRBD1|15|TRBJ2-7|-
TGTGCCAGTAGTATAGCACAGGGGTTGGTTTACGAGCAGTACTTC
CASSIAQGLVYEQYF